The sequence of this T cell receptor beta chain was determined in a study of control samples from healthy donors and cancer patients. Sequencing was performed with immunoSEQ multiplex PCR; in TCRdb, only in-frame clones are kept and a portion is missing. The data show 75,000 to 100,000 clones, 80% to 95% seen once. The V end lost 3 bases, the J end lost 0 bases, and 11 bases lay between the germline ends. Germline CDR1 is DFQATT and CDR2 is SNEGSKA (reference sequence). This CDR3 comprises 14 residues. The sequenced sample was blood. This TCR was sampled from a human donor in good health. The donor label of this sample is uncertain. The chain couples TRBV20-1 to TRBJ1-1, with D perhaps TRBD1 (5 bases). The CDR3 is CSASIPGMNTEAFF. CDR3 nucleotides: TGCAGTGCTAGTATTCCAGGGATGAACACTGAAGCTTTCTTT.